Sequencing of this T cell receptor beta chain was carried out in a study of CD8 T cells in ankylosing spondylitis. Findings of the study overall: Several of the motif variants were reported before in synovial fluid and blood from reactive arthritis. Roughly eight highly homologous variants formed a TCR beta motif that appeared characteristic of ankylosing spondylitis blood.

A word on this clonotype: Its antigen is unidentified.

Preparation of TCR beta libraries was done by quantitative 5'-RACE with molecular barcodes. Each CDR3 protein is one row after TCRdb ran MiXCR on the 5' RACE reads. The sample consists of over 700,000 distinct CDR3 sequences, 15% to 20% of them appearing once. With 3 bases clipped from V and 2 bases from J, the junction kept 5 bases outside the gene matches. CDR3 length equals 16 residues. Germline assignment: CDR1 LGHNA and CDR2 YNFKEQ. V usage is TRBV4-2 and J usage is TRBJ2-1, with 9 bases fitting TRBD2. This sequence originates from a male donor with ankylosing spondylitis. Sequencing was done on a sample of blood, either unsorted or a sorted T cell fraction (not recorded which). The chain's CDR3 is CASSHSGTSTYNEQFF. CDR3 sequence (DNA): TGTGCCAGCAGCCATTCCGGGACTAGCACCTACAATGAGCAGTTCTTC.